Below are 21 T cell receptor beta chains sequenced from a single sample in a study of cytomegalovirus exposure and HLA in healthy donors. Use of 60 Vbeta and 13 Jbeta primers characterized the PCR. Only in-frame clones appear in the TCRdb table, and some are missing; sequencing was by immunoSEQ multiplex PCR. Of 80,000 to 95,000 clones listed, around 64% are singletons. Sequenced material: PBMCs. The receptors were gathered from a human donor in good health.

This clone was seen more than once but under ten times. The rearrangement joins TRBV11-3 to TRBJ2-7; D possibly corresponds to TRBD2 (5 bases). Trimming left V 0 bases short and J 10 bases short, with 13 bases between. CDR3 length: 13 residues. The germline V gene encodes CDR1 SGHNT and CDR2 YENEEA. CDR3 sequence (DNA): TGTGCCAGCAGCTTAGAGAGGGAGACGGCCCAGTACTTC. Protein product: CASSLERETAQYF.

The rearrangement joins TRBV7-9 to TRBJ1-1; D is undetermined. Germline V lookup: CDR1 SEHNR, CDR2 FQNEAQ (reference sequence). The CDR3 loop spans 13 amino acids. The ends were cut back, 1 base at V and 4 bases at J, with 7 bases in the middle. The CDR3 bases are TGTGCCAGCAGCTTAGGCTCAGGCACTGAAGCTTTCTTT. Translation: CASSLGSGTEAFF.

There are a few counts of this clone. The chain joins TRBV6-5 to TRBJ1-4; possible D gene TRBD1, 5 bases. The V end lost 4 bases, the J end lost 6 bases, and 12 bases lay between the germline ends. Per germline, CDR1 MNHEY and CDR2 SVGAGI. The CDR3 consists of 14 residues. The CDR3 region is CASSLGTGDEKLFF. CDR3 coding DNA: TGTGCCAGCAGTTTGGGGACGGGGGATGAAAAACTGTTTTTT.

The chain links TRBV10-3 to TRBJ1-2; a possible D gene is TRBD1 (6 bases). Trimming cost V 6 bases and J 7 bases, with 15 bases left between them. The CDR3 contains 13 residues. Germline V gives CDR1 ENHRY, CDR2 SYGVKD. The CDR3 loop is CAIREQGPAGYTF. CDR3 coding DNA: TGTGCCATCAGGGAACAGGGCCCGGCTGGCTACACCTTC.

The chain combines TRBV5-5 with TRBJ1-2; the match to TRBD1 covers 9 bases. The CDR3 has 15 residues. The germline CDR1 and CDR2 sequences are SGHKS and YYEKEE (reference sequence). The V segment lost 4 bases and the J segment 3 bases; nucleotides outside the gene matches: 7. CDR3 amino acids: CASSGGTGSYYGYTF. The CDR3 DNA follows: TGTGCCAGCAGCGGGGGGACAGGGTCGTACTATGGCTACACCTTC.

The chain carries TRBV5-6 and TRBJ2-2, with TRBD1 as a possible D gene (5 bases). Germline CDR1 is SGHDT and CDR2 is YYEEEE. This CDR3 is 15 amino acids long. The V and J ends lost 3 bases and 6 bases respectively, with 15 bases between them. This chain's CDR3 is CASSSLQGTAGELFF. The CDR3 DNA is TGTGCCAGCAGCTCACTCCAGGGAACGGCCGGGGAGCTGTTTTTT.

The V call is TRBV18, the J call TRBJ1-6; 8 bases map to TRBD1. V shed 3 bases, J shed 10 bases, and the junction held 5 bases outside the gene matches. CDR1 is KGHSH and CDR2 is LQKENI in the germline V gene. The CDR3 covers 14 residues. The CDR3 coding sequence is TGTGCCAGCTCACCGACAGGGGAATTCTCACCCCTCCACTTT. Translating it yields CASSPTGEFSPLHF.

The table lists this clone with a count of one. The chain combines TRBV2 with TRBJ1-2, with D perhaps matching TRBD1 (5 bases). Germline V gene data show CDR1 as SNHLY and CDR2 as FYNNEI. V lost 6 bases and J 7 bases, leaving 9 bases between the germline ends. CDR3 size: 11 residues. CDR3 protein: CASSPGGGYTF. CDR3 bases: TGTGCCAGCAGCCCCGGGGGTGGCTACACCTTC.

The chain uses TRBV5-4 and TRBJ1-2, with a weak D call TRBD1 (5 bases). From germline, CDR1 is SGHNT and CDR2 YYREEE (reference sequence). CDR3 length: 15 residues. Trimming left V 3 bases short and J 0 bases short, with 12 bases between. Written as DNA, the CDR3 is TGTGCCAGCAGCTCACCGACAGACTCTAACTATGGCTACACCTTC. As protein: CASSSPTDSNYGYTF.

This clone was observed a few times. The J gene is TRBJ2-7, the V gene TRBV4-1; 13 bases map to TRBD2. The CDR3 sequence is 16 residues long. V dropped 4 bases and J dropped 3; count of bases not matched to a gene: 6. Germline CDR1 and CDR2: MGHRA and YSYEKL. The CDR3 sequence is CASSPRLAGGLYEQYF. The CDR3 region has the DNA TGCGCCAGCAGCCCCCGACTAGCGGGGGGACTCTACGAGCAGTACTTC.

The rearrangement joins TRBV19 to TRBJ1-5, with TRBD1 identical over 9 bases. Germline V gives CDR1 LNHDA, CDR2 SQIVND (reference sequence). This CDR3 spans 15 amino acids. V shed 3 bases, J shed 3 bases, and the junction held 3 bases outside the gene matches. CDR3 sequence reads: CASSMGQGPNQPQHF. CDR3 sequence (DNA): TGTGCCAGTAGTATGGGACAGGGCCCCAATCAGCCCCAGCATTTT. The variable domain in full, with the rest retrieved from reference TRBV19 and TRBJ1-5, is DGGITQSPKYLFRKEGQNVTLSCEQNLNHDAMYWYRQDPGQGLRLIYYSQIVNDFQKGDIAEGYSVSREKKESFPLTVTSAQKNPTAFYLCASSMGQGPNQPQHFGDGTRLSIL.

The chain uses TRBV7-6 and TRBJ2-7; 12 bases fit TRBD1. Unmatched junction bases numbered 9, after V lost 5 bases and J lost 7 bases. The CDR3 is 15 amino acids. The germline gives CDR1 SGHVS, CDR2 FNYEAQ. The CDR3 bases are TGTGCCAGCAGCCTATTGGGGACAGGGGGCGAAGAGCAGTACTTC. Translated: CASSLLGTGGEEQYF.

This clone was recorded a few times. The rearrangement links TRBV30 to TRBJ2-3, with D uncertain. V was shortened by 2 bases and J by 6 bases, with 9 bases between the two germline ends. The CDR3 length is 12 residues. Germline values: CDR1 GTSNPN, CDR2 SVGIG (reference sequence). CDR3 coding DNA: TGTGCCTGGAGTCACTTTCGGGATACGCAGTATTTT. This translates into CAWSHFRDTQYF.

The gene calls are TRBV6-5 and TRBJ2-5; D ambiguous. The CDR3 extends over 15 amino acids. With 0 bases removed from V and 2 bases from J, the gap between germline ends came to 10 bases. Germline assignment: CDR1 MNHEY and CDR2 SVGAGI. The CDR3 DNA reads TGTGCCAGCAGTTACTCGAGGTCGTATCAAGAGACCCAGTACTTC. It codes for CASSYSRSYQETQYF.

This chain joins TRBV7-3 and TRBJ2-3; 13 bases agree with TRBD2. Germline V gene data show CDR1 as SGHTA and CDR2 as FQGTGA. After removal of 8 bases from V and 5 bases from J, the junction contained 16 bases not matched to a gene. The CDR3 contains 18 residues. The chain's CDR3 is CASSVGTSGGAKVDTQYF. The DNA for the CDR3 is TGTGCCAGCTCTGTTGGAACTAGCGGGGGGGCTAAGGTAGATACGCAGTATTTT.

The sample holds a few counts of this clone. The CDR3 DNA is TGTGCCAGCAGCTTACTGGGACATAACACTGAAGCTTTCTTT. This translates into CASSLLGHNTEAFF. The rearrangement joins TRBV11-1 to TRBJ1-1, with D possibly TRBD1 on 6 matching bases. V lost 2 bases to trimming and J lost 2 bases, with 9 bases between them. Germline loops: CDR1 SGHAT, CDR2 FQDESV (reference sequence). The CDR3 totals 14 residues.

The V and J genes are TRBV7-9 and TRBJ2-5; 11 bases are shared with TRBD1. Germline V gene data show CDR1 as SEHNR and CDR2 as FQNEAQ (reference sequence). This CDR3 is built from 16 residues. The J segment lost 0 bases and the V segment lost 5 bases, leaving 5 bases of the junction unmatched. This CDR3 reads CASSVGTGGYQETQYF. The CDR3 nucleotides read TGTGCCAGCAGCGTCGGGACAGGGGGGTACCAAGAGACCCAGTACTTC.

The chain couples TRBV7-2 to TRBJ2-3, with TRBD2 matching over 12 bases. This CDR3 spans 17 amino acids. Germline V gives CDR1 SGHTA, CDR2 FQGNSA. J lost 6 bases, V lost 6 bases, and 13 bases had no gene match. The CDR3 bases are TGTGCCAGCAGTGACCGGACTAGCGGGGCCAGGGGCGATACGCAGTATTTT. It is translated as CASSDRTSGARGDTQYF.

The CDR3 is CASRQEYNEQFF. CDR3 DNA sequence: TGTGCCAGCAGGCAGGAATACAATGAGCAGTTCTTC. This rearrangement joins TRBV7-2 to TRBJ2-1; D not resolved. V was pared by 6 bases and J by 4 bases, with 7 bases between. The CDR3 runs 12 residues. Looked up from germline, CDR1 is SGHTA and CDR2 is FQGNSA.

This rearrangement joins TRBV6-5 to TRBJ2-5, with D perhaps TRBD1 (6 bases). Trimming stripped 6 bases from V and 2 bases from J, with 7 bases between. In germline, CDR1 is MNHEY, CDR2 SVGAGI. This CDR3 spans 12 amino acids. CDR3 region: CASRDRQETQYF. The CDR3 DNA reads as TGTGCCAGCAGAGACAGGCAAGAGACCCAGTACTTC.

This chain uses TRBV6-4 with TRBJ2-7; 10 bases align to TRBD2. Trimming took 6 bases from V and 1 from J; bases not matched to a gene: 3. The length of the CDR3 is 14 residues. Per the germline V gene, CDR1 is MRHNA and CDR2 is SNTAGT. The CDR3 nucleotides are TGTGCCAGCAGCCAGCGGGGGGGGTCCTACGAGCAGTACTTC. Protein: CASSQRGGSYEQYF.